This TCR beta chain was identified in a study of T cell responses to AZD1222 COVID-19 vaccine. The table lists this clone with a count of one. Its cognate antigen is unknown. The data were produced by immunoSEQ multiplex PCR, yet TCRdb's version contains in-frame clones alone and is incomplete. The table includes 120,000 or so clones, approximately 85% detected once. Trimming removed 1 base at V and 7 bases at J, with 26 bases between. The CDR3 sequence is 18 residues long. Per the germline V gene, CDR1 is SGHNT and CDR2 is YENEEA. Study-level points and caveats: After two AZD1222 doses, spike-specific TCR breadth and depth rose versus day 0. Seropositive AZD1222 recipients at baseline numbered only six or seven. After the peak T cell response, and only then, were repertoires sampled.

V and J are TRBV11-3 and TRBJ2-7; tentatively, D is TRBD1 or TRBD2 (7 bases each). The clonotype was recovered from an adult in good health. This sample comprised peripheral blood, obtained on day 0 of AZD1222 vaccination. The DNA for the CDR3 is TGTGCCAGCAGCTTAGCGCCAGGGTGGGGAGGGGGCGCGTGGGAGCAGTACTTC. Amino acids: CASSLAPGWGGGAWEQYF.